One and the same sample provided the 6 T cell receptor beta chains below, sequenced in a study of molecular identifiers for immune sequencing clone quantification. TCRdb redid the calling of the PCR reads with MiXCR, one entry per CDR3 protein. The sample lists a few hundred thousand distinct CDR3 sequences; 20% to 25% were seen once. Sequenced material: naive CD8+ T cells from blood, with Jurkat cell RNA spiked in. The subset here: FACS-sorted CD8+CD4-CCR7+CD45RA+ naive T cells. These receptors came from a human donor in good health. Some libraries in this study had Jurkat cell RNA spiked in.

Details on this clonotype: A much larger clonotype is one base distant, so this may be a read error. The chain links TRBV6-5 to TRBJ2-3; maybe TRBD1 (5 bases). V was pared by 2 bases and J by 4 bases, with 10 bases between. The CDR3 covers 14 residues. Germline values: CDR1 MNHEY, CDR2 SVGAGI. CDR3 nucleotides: TGTGCCAGCAGTTACGAGCAGGGCTCAGATACGCAGTATTTT. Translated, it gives CASSYEQGSDTQYF.

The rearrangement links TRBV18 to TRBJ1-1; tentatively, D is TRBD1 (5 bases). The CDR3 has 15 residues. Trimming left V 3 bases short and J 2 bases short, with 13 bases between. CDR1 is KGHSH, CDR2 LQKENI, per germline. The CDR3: CASSPPGPFNTEAFF. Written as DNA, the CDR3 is TGTGCCAGCTCACCCCCGGGGCCCTTTAACACTGAAGCTTTCTTT.

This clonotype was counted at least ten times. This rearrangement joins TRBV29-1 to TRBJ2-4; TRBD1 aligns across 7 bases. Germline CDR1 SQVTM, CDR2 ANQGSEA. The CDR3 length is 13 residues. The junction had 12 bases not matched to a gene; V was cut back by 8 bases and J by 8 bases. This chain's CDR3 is CSFQRGQMDIQYF. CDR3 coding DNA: TGCAGCTTTCAGAGGGGACAGATGGACATTCAGTACTTC.

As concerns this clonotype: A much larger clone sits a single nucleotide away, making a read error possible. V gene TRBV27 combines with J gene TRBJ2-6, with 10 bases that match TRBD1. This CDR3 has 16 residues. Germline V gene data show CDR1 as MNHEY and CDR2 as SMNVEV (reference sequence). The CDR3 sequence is CASSVTGGSGANVLAF. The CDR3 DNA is TGTGCCAGCAGTGTGACAGGGGGCTCTGGGGCCAACGTCCTGGCTTTC.

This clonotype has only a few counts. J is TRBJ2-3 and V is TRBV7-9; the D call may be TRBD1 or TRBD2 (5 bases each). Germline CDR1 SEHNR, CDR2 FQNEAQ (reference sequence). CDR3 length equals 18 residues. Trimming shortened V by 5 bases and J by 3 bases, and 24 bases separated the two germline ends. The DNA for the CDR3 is TGTGCCAGCAGCACCCTTCGGCTAGCCCCAGGGTTGACAGATACGCAGTATTTT. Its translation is CASSTLRLAPGLTDTQYF. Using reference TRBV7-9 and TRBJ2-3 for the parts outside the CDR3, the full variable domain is DTGVSQNPRHKITKRGQNVTFRCDPISEHNRLYWYRQTLGQGPEFLTYFQNEAQLEKSRLLSDRFSAERPKGSFSTLEIQRTEQGDSAMYLCASSTLRLAPGLTDTQYFGPGTRLTVL.

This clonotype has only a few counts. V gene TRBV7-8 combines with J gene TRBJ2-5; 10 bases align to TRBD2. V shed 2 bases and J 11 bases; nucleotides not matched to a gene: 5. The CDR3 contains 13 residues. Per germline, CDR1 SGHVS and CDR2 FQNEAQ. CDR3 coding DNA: TGTGCCAGCAGCTTACTAGCGGGGGCTCATCAGTACTTC. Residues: CASSLLAGAHQYF.